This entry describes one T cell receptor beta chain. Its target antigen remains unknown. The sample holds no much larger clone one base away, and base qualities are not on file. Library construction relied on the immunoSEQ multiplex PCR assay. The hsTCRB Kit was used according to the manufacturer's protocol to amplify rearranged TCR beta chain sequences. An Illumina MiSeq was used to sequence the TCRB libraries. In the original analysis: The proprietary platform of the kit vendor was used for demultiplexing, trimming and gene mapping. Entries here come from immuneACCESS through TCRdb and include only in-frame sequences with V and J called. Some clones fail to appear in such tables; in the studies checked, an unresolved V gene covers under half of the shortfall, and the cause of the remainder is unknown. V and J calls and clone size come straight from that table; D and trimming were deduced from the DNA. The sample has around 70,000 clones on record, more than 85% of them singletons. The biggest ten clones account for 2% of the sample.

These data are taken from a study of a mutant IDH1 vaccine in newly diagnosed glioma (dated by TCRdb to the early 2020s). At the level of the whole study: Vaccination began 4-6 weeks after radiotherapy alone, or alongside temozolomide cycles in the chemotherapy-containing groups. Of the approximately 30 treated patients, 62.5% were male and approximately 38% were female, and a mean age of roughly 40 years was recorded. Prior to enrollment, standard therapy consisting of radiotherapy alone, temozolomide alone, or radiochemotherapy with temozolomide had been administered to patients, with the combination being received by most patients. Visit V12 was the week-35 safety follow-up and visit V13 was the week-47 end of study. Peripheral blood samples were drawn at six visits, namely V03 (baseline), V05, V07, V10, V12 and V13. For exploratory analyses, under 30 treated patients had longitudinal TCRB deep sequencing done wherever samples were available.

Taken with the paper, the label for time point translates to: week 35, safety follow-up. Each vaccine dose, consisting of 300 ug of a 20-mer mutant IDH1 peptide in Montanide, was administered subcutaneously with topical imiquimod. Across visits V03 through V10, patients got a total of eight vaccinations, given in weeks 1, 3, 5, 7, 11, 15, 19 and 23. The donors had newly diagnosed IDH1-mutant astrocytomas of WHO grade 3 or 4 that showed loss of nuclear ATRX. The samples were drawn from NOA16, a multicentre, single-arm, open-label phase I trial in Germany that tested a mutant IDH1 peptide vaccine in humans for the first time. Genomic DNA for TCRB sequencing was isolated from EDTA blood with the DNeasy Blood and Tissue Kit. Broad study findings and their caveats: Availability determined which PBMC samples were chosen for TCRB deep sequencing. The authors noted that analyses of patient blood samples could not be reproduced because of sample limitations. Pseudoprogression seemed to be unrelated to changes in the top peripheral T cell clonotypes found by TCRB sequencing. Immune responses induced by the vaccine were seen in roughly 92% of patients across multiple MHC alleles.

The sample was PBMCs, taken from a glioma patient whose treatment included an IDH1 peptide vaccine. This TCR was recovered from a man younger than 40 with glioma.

The DNA sequence follows: TGCGCCAGCAGCCAGAATCCGCCCGGGACAGGGTTCGGCTACACCTTC. Its coded protein is CASSQNPPGTGFGYTF. This chain joins TRBV4-1 to TRBJ1-2; a stretch of 9 junction bases matches TRBD1. From cysteine to phenylalanine, the CDR3 is 16 amino acids long. Kept here is only the CDR3 DNA, which spans 48 bases and is read in frame from base 1. In the germline V gene, CDR1 corresponds to MGHRA and CDR2 to YSYEKL. Trimming leaves V shorter by 3 bases and J shorter by 8 bases, with the junction holding 13 bases beyond the gene matches.